This TCR beta chain was retrieved from a study of blood T cell repertoires in COVID-19. Study-wide background: Sites across the United States, Italy and Spain contributed samples from acute and convalescent COVID-19. From T cells, B-cell-depleted T cells, or PBMCs came the material, which was cDNA or gDNA.

The authors' processing: Estimated nucleated cell counts came from reference gene primer amplification. Using immunoSEQ multiplex PCR, the repertoire was profiled, and TCRdb retains in-frame clones only, with some absent. Clonal size and the V and J genes are those of that table, whereas D and trimming came from the DNA. This table has 200,000 to 300,000 clones, 80% to 90% appearing once. The germline V gene has CDR1 SQVTM and CDR2 ANQGSEA. V lost 6 bases and J 1 base, leaving 12 bases between the germline ends. The CDR3 has 13 residues. Sample: peripheral blood. The chain joins TRBV29-1 to TRBJ1-1; maybe TRBD1 (6 bases). The TCR sequence derives from a man older than 75 with acute or convalescent COVID-19. The CDR3 loop is CSVVRGGNTEAFF. In DNA form, the CDR3 reads TGCAGCGTGGTCAGGGGTGGGAACACTGAAGCTTTCTTT.